This T cell receptor beta chain was sequenced in a study of cytomegalovirus exposure and HLA in healthy donors. Study results and caveats: The classifier reportedly diagnosed cytomegalovirus status with high sensitivity and specificity. Researchers counted approximately 160 TCR beta chains as cytomegalovirus-associated.

Profiling relied on immunoSEQ multiplex PCR, and the TCRdb table lists in-frame clones only, not all of them. The sample gives about 360,000 clones, about nine tenths of which show up once; 0.83% is in the top ten. Germline CDR1 SNHLY, CDR2 FYNNEI. This CDR3 spans 13 amino acids. The V gene lost 5 bases and the J gene lost 4 bases, with 11 bases spanning the gap. This clone came up a few times. Its cognate antigen is unknown. This chain joins TRBV2 and TRBJ1-2, with a tentative D call TRBD1 (5 bases). The sample comprised PBMCs. The sequence derives from a woman aged 18 to 35 in good health and CMV-seronegative. The CDR3 DNA reads TGTGCCAGCAGTCAACAGGTGGGCTATGGCTACACCTTC. This sequence encodes CASSQQVGYGYTF. Complete variable domain (other parts from reference TRBV2 and TRBJ1-2): EPEVTQTPSHQVTQMGQEVILRCVPISNHLYFYWYRQILGQKVEFLVSFYNNEISEKSEIFDDQFSVERPDGSNFTLKIRSTKLEDSAMYFCASSQQVGYGYTFGSGTRLTVV.